One sample yielded the 32 T cell receptor beta chains listed below, sequenced in a study of CD8 T cells in Susac syndrome. After extraction with the RNeasy kit, about 0.5 to 1 ug of the RNA was reverse transcribed using random hexamers. From the immunoSEQ multiplex PCR reads, TCRdb called clonotypes with MiXCR, one entry per CDR3 protein. The profile covers over 150,000 distinct CDR3 sequences, with over 90% appearing a single time and 0.09% to 0.1% taken by the ten largest. Sequenced material: CD4+ T cells from PBMCs. These receptors originate from a human donor with Susac syndrome.

Only one count was recorded for this clonotype. In DNA, the CDR3 is TGCAGCGCCGCACTCCAGCAGAACACTGAAGCTTTCTTT. This gives the protein CSAALQQNTEAFF. V and J are TRBV29-1 and TRBJ1-1; no definite D call. Germline CDR1 and CDR2: SQVTM and ANQGSEA. The V end was cut by 7 bases, the J end by 1 base, with 13 bases between. CDR3 length: 13 residues.

This chain links TRBV15 with TRBJ1-1; TRBD1 agrees at 8 bases. CDR3 size: 14 residues. CDR1 LNHNV and CDR2 YYDKDF come from the germline V gene (reference sequence). V gave up 6 bases and J gave up 7 bases; unmatched junction bases: 10. CDR3 sequence reads: CATRGSGTGGEAFF. CDR3 DNA: TGTGCCACCAGGGGCTCCGGGACAGGAGGTGAAGCTTTCTTT. Variable domain in full (rest from reference TRBV15 and TRBJ1-1): DAMVIQNPRYQVTQFGKPVTLSCSQTLNHNVMYWYQQKSSQAPKLLFHYYDKDFNNEADTPDNFQSRRPNTSFCFLDIRSPGLGDTAMYLCATRGSGTGGEAFFGQGTRLTVV.

The chain combines TRBV20-1 with TRBJ2-1, with D possibly matching TRBD2 (6 bases). The CDR3 totals 14 residues. Per the germline V gene, CDR1 is DFQATT and CDR2 is SNEGSKA (reference sequence). Trimming cost V 5 bases and J 8 bases, with 19 bases left between them. DNA for the CDR3: TGCAGTGCTGGCCGCGGGGCCCTATACTATGAGCAGTTCTTC. This encodes CSAGRGALYYEQFF.

The chain is built from TRBV2 and TRBJ1-4; D remains ambiguous. The V end was cut by 4 bases, the J end by 4 bases, with 16 bases between. This CDR3 has 16 amino acids. In germline, CDR1 is SNHLY, CDR2 FYNNEI. The CDR3 sequence is CASSALPAGGNEKLFF. The CDR3 nucleotides read TGTGCCAGCAGTGCGCTCCCGGCAGGCGGTAATGAAAAACTGTTTTTT.

The chain carries TRBV30 and TRBJ2-3; D unclear. The germline V gene encodes CDR1 GTSNPN and CDR2 SVGIG (reference sequence). V lost 3 bases to trimming and J lost 1 base, with 11 bases between them. The CDR3 loop spans 14 amino acids. The CDR3 reads CAWSNDVRTDTQYF. The CDR3 DNA follows: TGTGCCTGGAGCAATGACGTCCGCACAGATACGCAGTATTTT. The complete variable domain, with remaining parts taken from reference TRBV30 and TRBJ2-3, reads SQTIHQWPATLVQPVGSPLSLECTVEGTSNPNLYWYRQAAGRGLQLLFYSVGIGQISSEVPQNLSASRPQDRQFILSSKKLLLSDSGFYLCAWSNDVRTDTQYFGPGTRLTVL.

This clonotype came up once. CDR3 sequence reads: CSARSGPRETQYF. The CDR3 DNA reads TGCAGTGCTAGGAGCGGCCCCAGGGAGACCCAGTACTTC. The chain is built from TRBV20-1 and TRBJ2-5; a weak D match, TRBD2 (5 bases). The CDR3 is 13 residues long. V was cut by 3 bases and J by 5 bases, with 13 bases left in between. Germline V gene sequence: CDR1 DFQATT, CDR2 SNEGSKA (reference sequence).

The rearrangement joins TRBV2 to TRBJ1-2; D remains unclear. Germline loops: CDR1 SNHLY, CDR2 FYNNEI. The CDR3 extends over 12 amino acids. Deletions cut 0 bases from V and 6 bases from J, with 5 bases between. The CDR3 DNA reads as TGTGCCAGCAGTGAAGCCGGGAATGGCTACACCTTC. Protein sequence: CASSEAGNGYTF. Complete variable domain (other parts from reference TRBV2 and TRBJ1-2): EPEVTQTPSHQVTQMGQEVILRCVPISNHLYFYWYRQILGQKVEFLVSFYNNEISEKSEIFDDQFSVERPDGSNFTLKIRSTKLEDSAMYFCASSEAGNGYTFGSGTRLTVV.

The chain employs TRBV4-2 and TRBJ2-7; 11 bases map to TRBD2. In germline, CDR1 is LGHNA, CDR2 YNFKEQ. The CDR3 covers 17 residues. Trimming at V came to 1 base and at J to 1 base, leaving 6 bases not matched to a gene. CDR3 residues: CASSQGLAGRKSYEQYF. The CDR3, as DNA: TGTGCCAGCAGCCAAGGACTAGCGGGGAGGAAGTCCTACGAGCAGTACTTC.

CDR3 nucleotides: TGTGCCAGCCGAAAAGAAGCGGGGAAGGGAGAGACCCAGTACTTC. Its translation: CASRKEAGKGETQYF. The chain is built from TRBV6-2 or TRBV6-3 and TRBJ2-5; 7 bases map to TRBD2. Germline values: CDR1 MNHEY, CDR2 SVGEGT. The CDR3 loop spans 15 amino acids. Trimming cost V 8 bases and J 4 bases; bases outside gene matches: 13.

The chain combines TRBV4-3 with TRBJ2-1, with D hard to call. CDR3 length: 13 residues. Trimming removed 0 bases at V and 12 bases at J, with 12 bases between. Germline V lookup: CDR1 LGHNA, CDR2 YSLEER. For the CDR3, the DNA is TGCGCCAGCAGCCAAGATAGTGAGACCGGGCAGTTCTTC. Its protein is CASSQDSETGQFF.

The chain employs TRBV13 and TRBJ2-1; 10 bases fit TRBD1. The CDR3 covers 14 residues. The V and J ends lost 6 bases and 12 bases, in that order; junction bases with no gene match: 11. CDR1 PRHDT and CDR2 FYEKMQ come from the germline V gene (reference sequence). This CDR3 is CASRRQGARFWQFF. The CDR3 DNA is TGTGCCAGCAGACGACAGGGGGCGCGATTTTGGCAGTTCTTC.

The chain uses TRBV20-1 and TRBJ1-5, with TRBD1 matching 7 bases. The CDR3 covers 16 residues. V lost 5 bases to trimming and J lost 3 bases; unmatched junction nucleotides: 13. Per germline, CDR1 DFQATT and CDR2 SNEGSKA (reference sequence). CDR3 coding DNA: TGCAGTGCTTTTTCATATGACAGGGAGATCAATCAGCCCCAGCATTTT. Its protein is CSAFSYDREINQPQHF.

The V call is TRBV10-2, the J call TRBJ1-2; 7 positions agree with TRBD1. The CDR3 extends over 14 amino acids. Looked up from germline, CDR1 is WSHSY and CDR2 is SAAADI. Trimming took 2 bases from V and 6 from J; bases not matched to a gene: 6. CDR3 region: CASSEGQGGDGYTF. The DNA of the CDR3 is TGCGCCAGCAGTGAGGGGCAGGGGGGGGATGGCTACACCTTC.

A few counts support this clonotype. V gene TRBV5-1 combines with J gene TRBJ2-3; possible D gene TRBD2, 6 bases. The germline V gene encodes CDR1 SGHRS and CDR2 YFSETQ. Trimming removed 4 bases at V and 2 bases at J, with 11 bases between. The CDR3 extends over 14 amino acids. The CDR3 loop reads CASSGGDPTDTQYF. The CDR3 nucleotides read TGCGCCAGCAGCGGAGGGGACCCCACAGATACGCAGTATTTT.

This clonotype was seen a handful of times. This chain uses TRBV30 with TRBJ2-3; no definite D call. In germline, CDR1 is GTSNPN, CDR2 SVGIG (reference sequence). The V and J ends lost 3 bases and 6 bases respectively, with 10 bases between them. The CDR3 is 12 residues long. The CDR3 region has the DNA TGTGCCTGGAGGACCCGGCGGGATACGCAGTATTTT. As protein: CAWRTRRDTQYF.

This chain links TRBV29-1 with TRBJ1-1; the D is unclear. V was pared by 4 bases and J by 11 bases, with 11 bases between. The length of the CDR3 is 10 residues. Germline CDR1 and CDR2: SQVTM and ANQGSEA. Here the CDR3 DNA reads TGCAGCGTTGTGATTGTAACGGCTTTCTTT. It yields the protein CSVVIVTAFF.

This chain links TRBV7-2 with TRBJ2-3; weak D call: TRBD2 (6 bases). In germline, CDR1 is SGHTA, CDR2 FQGNSA. V shed 0 bases and J shed 6 bases, with 10 bases lying between them. The length of the CDR3 is 14 residues. The CDR3 spells CASSLASSVDTQYF. Here the CDR3 DNA reads TGTGCCAGCAGCTTAGCATCTAGCGTGGATACGCAGTATTTT.

The chain uses TRBV20-1 and TRBJ2-1; either TRBD1 or TRBD2 may supply D (5 bases each). CDR1 and CDR2 from the germline V gene are DFQATT and SNEGSKA (reference sequence). The CDR3 has 15 amino acids. The V end lost 3 bases, the J end lost 0 bases, and 12 bases lay between the germline ends. This chain's CDR3 is CSARGRTSSYNEQFF. DNA of the CDR3: TGCAGTGCTAGGGGGCGAACTAGCTCCTACAATGAGCAGTTCTTC.

The chain links TRBV7-9 to TRBJ1-6; D remains unclear. Germline CDR1 reads SEHNR; CDR2 reads FQNEAQ (reference sequence). This CDR3 contains 14 residues. V dropped 0 bases and J dropped 13 bases, with 13 bases sitting between them. CDR3 bases: TGTGCCAGCAGCTTAGCCGGTCGGAACCCCCCCCTCCACTTT. Amino acids: CASSLAGRNPPLHF.

The chain joins TRBV30 to TRBJ2-3; TRBD2 matches at 10 bases. Germline CDR1 GTSNPN, CDR2 SVGIG (reference sequence). This CDR3 contains 17 residues. V shed 4 bases and J 3 bases; nucleotides not matched to a gene: 13. The CDR3 bases are TGTGCCTGGAAGGCTAGCGGGAGAGCGTTTGGGACAGATACGCAGTATTTT. Translation gives CAWKASGRAFGTDTQYF.

V usage is TRBV9 and J usage is TRBJ2-1; TRBD2 matches at 10 bases. Germline V lookup: CDR1 SGDLS, CDR2 YYNGEE. The CDR3 is 16 residues long. V shed 2 bases, J shed 8 bases, and the junction held 10 bases outside the gene matches. CDR3 DNA: TGTGCCAGCAGCGTTGACTGGACTAGCGGCCCCCATGAGCAGTTCTTC. Translated: CASSVDWTSGPHEQFF.

J is TRBJ2-7 and V is TRBV28, with TRBD2 identical over 10 bases. The CDR3 contains 15 residues. Germline lookup yields CDR1 MDHEN and CDR2 SYDVKM. J lost 7 bases, V lost 7 bases, and 13 bases had no gene match. CDR3 nucleotides: TGTGCCAGCAAGCAAGCGGGGGGGGCCTCGTGGGAGCAGTACTTC. It encodes CASKQAGGASWEQYF.

The chain joins TRBV20-1 to TRBJ1-5, with 8 positions matching TRBD1. V trimming: 1 base; J trimming: 6 bases; junction bases outside the gene matches: 8. The CDR3 is 15 amino acids. The germline V gene encodes CDR1 DFQATT and CDR2 SNEGSKA (reference sequence). The CDR3 DNA reads TGCAGTGCTAGAGCGGACAGGGAGGCGGGTCAGCCCCAGCATTTT. It codes for CSARADREAGQPQHF.

The chain combines TRBV20-1 with TRBJ1-5; 7 bases are shared with TRBD1. The germline gives CDR1 DFQATT, CDR2 SNEGSKA (reference sequence). The CDR3 has 13 residues. V was clipped by 5 bases and J by 3 bases; unmatched bases: 4. The DNA for the CDR3 is TGCAGTGCTTACGACAGGGACAATCAGCCCCAGCATTTT. It translates to CSAYDRDNQPQHF.

This chain's CDR3 is CASSERGEKNIQYF. In DNA form, the CDR3 reads TGTGCCAGCAGCGAACGGGGAGAAAAAAACATTCAGTACTTC. V gene TRBV7-9 combines with J gene TRBJ2-4; D possibly corresponds to TRBD2 (5 bases). Germline V gives CDR1 SEHNR, CDR2 FQNEAQ (reference sequence). The CDR3 is made up of 14 amino acids. Trimming cost V 5 bases and J 4 bases, with 12 bases left between them.

The chain carries TRBV7-8 and TRBJ1-1; possibly TRBD1 for D (5 bases). CDR1 is SGHVS and CDR2 is FQNEAQ in the germline V gene. V lost 4 bases, J lost 5 bases, and 14 bases lay in between. The CDR3 runs to 14 residues. For the CDR3, the DNA is TGTGCCAGCAGCTCGGGCCCCCCAGGGACTGAAGCTTTCTTT. It translates to CASSSGPPGTEAFF.

The gene calls are TRBV20-1 and TRBJ2-5; 7 bases line up with TRBD1. The CDR3 extends over 13 amino acids. V dropped 2 bases and J dropped 3; count of bases not matched to a gene: 3. Germline assignment: CDR1 DFQATT and CDR2 SNEGSKA (reference sequence). CDR3 residues: CSARIRGKETQYF. The CDR3 region has the DNA TGCAGTGCTAGAATCAGGGGGAAAGAGACCCAGTACTTC.

This rearrangement joins TRBV5-1 to TRBJ2-1; the match to TRBD2 covers 7 bases. The CDR3 extends over 16 amino acids. V shed 4 bases and J 0 bases; nucleotides not matched to a gene: 7. The germline V gene has CDR1 SGHRS and CDR2 YFSETQ. The CDR3 bases are TGCGCCAGCAGCCTATCTAGCGGATTCTCCTACAATGAGCAGTTCTTC. Encoded protein: CASSLSSGFSYNEQFF.

CDR3 sequence: CSVAWTGNEQFF. CDR3 DNA sequence: TGCAGCGTCGCCTGGACAGGGAATGAGCAGTTCTTC. The V and J genes are TRBV29-1 and TRBJ2-1; TRBD1 matches at 8 bases. CDR3 length equals 12 residues. V gave up 6 bases and J gave up 7 bases; unmatched junction bases: 5. CDR1 SQVTM and CDR2 ANQGSEA come from the germline V gene.

The genes are TRBV7-6 and TRBJ2-7, with TRBD2 identical over 8 bases. V lost 0 bases to trimming and J lost 2 bases; unmatched junction nucleotides: 3. This CDR3 is built from 15 residues. CDR1 is SGHVS, CDR2 FNYEAQ, per germline. Here the CDR3 DNA reads TGTGCCAGCAGCTTAGCGCTAGCGGGTACCTACGAGCAGTACTTC. Its translation: CASSLALAGTYEQYF.

The CDR3 loop is CASSSGTSSPPGQFF. The CDR3 region has the DNA TGCGCCAGCAGCTCCGGGACTAGCAGCCCTCCCGGGCAGTTCTTC. The chain employs TRBV5-1 and TRBJ2-1; 9 positions match TRBD2. The CDR3 has 15 amino acids. The trim removed 3 bases at V and 12 bases at J, leaving 13 bases unmatched. From germline, CDR1 is SGHRS and CDR2 YFSETQ.

This chain uses TRBV20-1 with TRBJ2-3; 7 bases are a match to TRBD2. The ends lost 2 bases at V and 5 bases at J; junction bases unmatched: 13. CDR1 and CDR2 (germline): DFQATT, SNEGSKA (reference sequence). CDR3 length equals 16 residues. In nucleotides, the CDR3 is TGCAGTGCTAGACAACGGGAAGGTGGGGGGGTAGATACGCAGTATTTT. This encodes CSARQREGGGVDTQYF.